This TCR beta chain came from a study of T cells in Graves' hyperthyroidism and ophthalmopathy. The germline V and J ends were trimmed by 5 bases and 5 bases, with 18 bases remaining between them. Germline V gene sequence: CDR1 SGHAT, CDR2 FQNNGV. The CDR3 contains 15 residues. This clonotype was seen once. The investigators amplified TCR beta CDR3 regions from RNA transcripts. The study used the HTBI primer set for a first-round RT-PCR of the TCR CDR3. TCRdb used MiXCR to reprocess the multiplex PCR reads, holding one entry per CDR3 protein. This table has roughly 280,000 distinct CDR3 sequences, 20% to 25% appearing once.

The TCR sequence derives from a man aged 25-45 years with Graves' ophthalmopathy. Sequencing input: blood. The chain combines TRBV11-2 with TRBJ1-1; D is possibly TRBD1 (6 bases). The CDR3 sequence is CASSPNRGGGTEAFF. The CDR3, as DNA: TGTGCCAGCAGCCCCAATAGGGGGGGAGGTACTGAAGCTTTCTTT.